The next 26 T cell receptor beta chains were all read from a single sample in a study of Graves' ophthalmopathy and Graves' hyperthyroidism. Amplification of the TCR beta CDR3 regions used RNA transcripts (as template). HTBI primers served in a first-round RT-PCR, which a second-round multiplex PCR followed. Via MiXCR, TCRdb re-called the multiplex PCR reads, giving one row per CDR3 protein. The sample lists a few hundred thousand distinct CDR3 sequences, 35% to 40% seen once, with about 4.2% in the top ten. Sequencing input: peripheral blood or thyroid tissue (not recorded which). The receptor set was obtained from an adult man with Graves' hyperthyroidism.

In its sample, this clonotype was seen many times. This chain uses TRBV12-3 or TRBV12-4 with TRBJ2-5; D possibly corresponds to TRBD2 (5 bases). V was trimmed by 7 bases and J by 2 bases, leaving 11 bases between them. CDR3 size: 13 residues. CDR3 DNA: TGTGCCAGCACCATCCGGGAACAAGAGACCCAGTACTTC. The encoded protein is CASTIREQETQYF.

The chain is built from TRBV15 and TRBJ2-7; D is tentatively TRBD1 or TRBD2 (5 bases each). Germline CDR1 reads LNHNV; CDR2 reads YYDKDF (reference sequence). V gave up 10 bases and J gave up 1 base, with 14 bases separating them. This CDR3 is 13 amino acids long. CDR3 DNA sequence: TGTGCCAGCGCCGTTTGGGGGTCCTACGAGCAGTACTTC. This encodes CASAVWGSYEQYF.

This clonotype was detected ten times or more. The chain employs TRBV7-2 and TRBJ1-5; tentative D call: TRBD1 (6 bases). Per the germline V gene, CDR1 is SGHTA and CDR2 is FQGNSA. CDR3 size: 13 residues. The ends were cut back, 5 bases at V and 6 bases at J, with 11 bases in the middle. The CDR3 DNA follows: TGTGCCAGCAGCACAGGGATCGCTCAGCCCCAGCATTTT. Its protein is CASSTGIAQPQHF.

The table lists this clonotype with a few counts. The gene calls are TRBV7-2 and TRBJ2-2; 8 bases are a match to TRBD2. Germline CDR1 and CDR2: SGHTA and FQGNSA. V lost 4 bases, J lost 6 bases, and 10 bases stayed unmatched. CDR3 length equals 16 residues. In DNA, the CDR3 is TGTGCCAGCAGCTCCTTCGGGGGGGCAGTCGCCGGGGAGCTGTTTTTT. Amino acids: CASSSFGGAVAGELFF. Full variable domain (missing parts from reference TRBV7-2 and TRBJ2-2): GAGVSQSPSNKVTEKGKDVELRCDPISGHTALYWYRQSLGQGLEFLIYFQGNSAPDKSGLPSDRFSAERTGGSVSTLTIQRTQQEDSAVYLCASSSFGGAVAGELFFGEGSRLTVL.

This clonotype appeared many times. The rearrangement links TRBV2 to TRBJ2-7, with a weak D call TRBD1 (6 bases). The CDR3 is 12 residues long. Germline CDR1 is SNHLY and CDR2 is FYNNEI. Trimming removed 8 bases at V and 2 bases at J, with 10 bases between. CDR3 coding DNA: TGTGCCAGCGTCGAGGGGGCCTACGAGCAGTACTTC. Its translation is CASVEGAYEQYF.

The count of this clonotype is one. V is TRBV10-3 and J is TRBJ2-7; D gene ambiguous. Germline lookup yields CDR1 ENHRY and CDR2 SYGVKD. The V and J ends lost 0 bases and 0 bases respectively, with 12 bases between them. The CDR3 sequence is 16 residues long. The CDR3 here is CAISESSETHSYEQYF. Here the CDR3 DNA reads TGTGCCATCAGTGAGTCGAGCGAGACCCACTCCTACGAGCAGTACTTC.

This clonotype was recorded many times. The chain links TRBV11-2 to TRBJ1-1; tentative D call: TRBD1 (6 bases). The CDR3 runs 13 residues. The germline V and J ends were trimmed by 6 bases and 5 bases, with 13 bases remaining between them. Germline V lookup: CDR1 SGHAT, CDR2 FQNNGV. The CDR3 region is CASRTGRGTEAFF. The DNA of the CDR3 is TGTGCCAGCAGAACGGGGAGGGGGACTGAAGCTTTCTTT.

This clonotype was seen a handful of times. V usage is TRBV18 and J usage is TRBJ2-7; D gene uncertain. V was pared by 3 bases and J by 5 bases, with 11 bases between. CDR1 KGHSH and CDR2 LQKENI come from the germline V gene. The CDR3 is 13 residues long. DNA of the CDR3: TGTGCCAGCTCACCGACACAAGACCACGAGCAGTACTTC. Translating it yields CASSPTQDHEQYF.

This clonotype was found many times. The CDR3 DNA sequence: TGTGCCAGTAGCGAGGAATTGAGCAATCAGCCCCAGCATTTT. Amino acids: CASSEELSNQPQHF. The rearrangement links TRBV19 to TRBJ1-5, with D unresolved. CDR1 is LNHDA, CDR2 SQIVND, per germline (reference sequence). CDR3 length: 14 amino acids. Trimming removed 6 bases from V and 1 base from J, with 10 bases in between.

This clonotype was seen only once. This chain uses TRBV7-9 with TRBJ2-5; 7 nucleotides match TRBD2. The CDR3 runs 15 residues. CDR1 and CDR2 from the germline V gene are SEHNR and FQNEAQ (reference sequence). V lost 5 bases to trimming and J lost 2 bases; unmatched junction nucleotides: 8. This chain's CDR3 is CASSVGTTDQETQYF. As DNA, the CDR3 is TGTGCCAGCAGCGTAGGGACTACCGATCAAGAGACCCAGTACTTC.

V gene TRBV19 combines with J gene TRBJ1-2; 7 bases fit TRBD1. The CDR3 extends over 14 amino acids. CDR1 is LNHDA and CDR2 is SQIVND in the germline V gene (reference sequence). The junction had 11 bases not matched to a gene; V was cut back by 9 bases and J by 4 bases. The CDR3: CASSSDRDSYGYTF. DNA of the CDR3: TGTGCCAGCTCATCAGACCGGGACAGCTATGGCTACACCTTC.

The gene calls are TRBV4-2 and TRBJ2-2; no reliable D call. This CDR3 contains 15 residues. Germline CDR1 and CDR2: LGHNA and YNFKEQ. V gave up 0 bases and J gave up 3 bases, with 8 bases separating them. Written as DNA, the CDR3 is TGTGCCAGCAGCCAAGATCTTTTGTACACCGGGGAGCTGTTTTTT. Translating gives CASSQDLLYTGELFF.

This clonotype appeared many times. This chain links TRBV15 with TRBJ1-4, with 9 bases matching TRBD1. J was trimmed by 7 bases and V by 5 bases; bases with no gene match: 8. The CDR3 covers 15 residues. Per the germline V gene, CDR1 is LNHNV and CDR2 is YYDKDF (reference sequence). The CDR3 loop reads CATSGWTGESEKLFF. DNA of the CDR3: TGTGCCACCAGCGGATGGACAGGGGAAAGTGAAAAACTGTTTTTT.

This clonotype occurred many times. V gene TRBV10-3 combines with J gene TRBJ1-5; 7 bases line up with TRBD1. The CDR3 loop spans 14 amino acids. Germline V gives CDR1 ENHRY, CDR2 SYGVKD. The junction had 5 bases not matched to a gene; V was cut back by 6 bases and J by 3 bases. CDR3: CAISPQGFNQPQHF. CDR3 DNA: TGTGCCATCAGCCCACAGGGGTTCAATCAGCCCCAGCATTTT.

V and J are TRBV15 and TRBJ2-5; 9 nucleotides line up with TRBD1. The CDR3 length is 15 residues. Germline CDR1 LNHNV, CDR2 YYDKDF (reference sequence). Trimming cost V 0 bases and J 3 bases; bases outside gene matches: 2. The CDR3 bases are TGTGCCACCAGCAGAGATGGACAGGGGAAAGAGACCCAGTACTTC. Protein product: CATSRDGQGKETQYF.

This clonotype has a count of ten or more. The V gene is TRBV10-1, the J gene TRBJ1-6; D perhaps matches TRBD1 (5 bases). The CDR3 is 13 residues long. Germline V gene data show CDR1 as WNHNN and CDR2 as SYGVQD (reference sequence). The V end lost 9 bases, the J end lost 6 bases, and 12 bases lay between the germline ends. CDR3: CASQQGTNSPLHF. In DNA, the CDR3 is TGCGCCAGTCAGCAGGGAACTAATTCACCCCTCCACTTT.

This chain links TRBV29-1 with TRBJ1-2, with D perhaps TRBD1 (5 bases). CDR3 length: 14 residues. V was cut by 8 bases and J by 0 bases, with 16 bases left in between. Looked up from germline, CDR1 is SQVTM and CDR2 is ANQGSEA. CDR3 bases: TGCAGCCACGACGGGGACGCCCCTAACTATGGCTACACCTTC. Amino acid sequence: CSHDGDAPNYGYTF.

As to this clonotype: The junction departs from the called germline gene at one end, perhaps through a read error. The V gene is TRBV19, the J gene TRBJ1-3; TRBD1 aligns across 7 bases. CDR1 and CDR2 (germline): LNHDA, SQIVND (reference sequence). CDR3 length: 19 residues. CDR3 sequence: CASSGLGTELFFSGNTMYF. For the CDR3, the DNA is TGTGCCAGTAGTGGCCTCGGGACAGAACTCTTTTTCTCTGGAAACACCATGTATTTT.

Details on this clonotype: An end of the junction does not agree with germline; a read error may underlie this. The chain is built from TRBV5-1 and TRBJ2-7; 7 nucleotides agree with TRBD1. Germline V gene sequence: CDR1 SGHRS, CDR2 YFSETQ. The CDR3 spans 14 residues. The CDR3 DNA sequence: TGCGCCAGCAGCTTGGAGGGACAGACCTACGAGCGGTACTTC. Its translation is CASSLEGQTYERYF.

This rearrangement joins TRBV10-2 to TRBJ1-5; D is ambiguous. The length of the CDR3 is 13 residues. Germline V lookup: CDR1 WSHSY, CDR2 SAAADI. V lost 9 bases and J 0 bases, leaving 9 bases between the germline ends. Written as DNA, the CDR3 is TGCGCCAGTGCCGAGTATAGCAATCAGCCCCAGCATTTT. Translated, it gives CASAEYSNQPQHF.

The chain employs TRBV25-1 and TRBJ1-1; D possibly corresponds to TRBD1 (6 bases). V gave up 9 bases and J gave up 10 bases, with 18 bases separating them. Germline V gene data show CDR1 as MGHDK and CDR2 as SYGVNS. CDR3 length equals 12 residues. The CDR3: CASRGVLRVAFF. CDR3 coding DNA: TGTGCCAGTAGGGGGGTACTGAGGGTAGCTTTCTTT.

This clonotype was recorded a few times. The chain has TRBV28 and TRBJ1-2; no clear D. The V end lost 4 bases, the J end lost 1 base, and 13 bases lay between the germline ends. CDR1 MDHEN and CDR2 SYDVKM come from the germline V gene. There are 15 residues in the CDR3. DNA of the CDR3: TGTGCCAGCAGTTCCTACTGGACGGATAACTATGGCTACACCTTC. This translates into CASSSYWTDNYGYTF.

Concerning this clonotype itself: The CDR3 carries no conserved terminal phenylalanine or tryptophan, so it likely arises from a read error. V usage is TRBV20-1 and J usage is TRBJ2-7; D perhaps matches TRBD2 (6 bases). V was trimmed by 1 base and J by 5 bases, leaving 12 bases between them. This CDR3 contains 13 residues. Germline V CDR1 and CDR2: DFQATT, SNEGSKA (reference sequence). The CDR3 nucleotides are TGCAGTGCTAGAGGCGGAGGGGAGCACGAGCAGTACCTC. Translating gives CSARGGGEHEQYL.

In regard to this clonotype: At one of its ends the junction is not consistent with the germline gene, which may arise from a read error. The chain couples TRBV6-6 to TRBJ1-1; TRBD1 matches 7 bases. This CDR3 region has 14 residues. Germline lookup yields CDR1 MNHNY and CDR2 SVGAGI (reference sequence). The CDR3 reads CANSRQGENTEAFF. The DNA for the CDR3 is TGTGCCAACAGTCGACAGGGAGAGAACACTGAAGCTTTCTTT.

The table lists this clonotype with many counts. This rearrangement joins TRBV29-1 to TRBJ2-7; D is ambiguous. V was clipped by 4 bases and J by 0 bases, with 13 bases between them. Germline assignment: CDR1 SQVTM and CDR2 ANQGSEA. The CDR3 has 14 residues. As DNA, the CDR3 is TGCAGCGTTGTGTCGGTGACCGTCTCCTACGAGCAGTACTTC. Protein: CSVVSVTVSYEQYF.

The CDR3 DNA reads TGTGCCAGCAGCCCGACCACAGGGGCCACCGGGGAGCTGTTTTTT. Encoded protein: CASSPTTGATGELFF. This chain joins TRBV7-9 and TRBJ2-2; 7 nucleotides agree with TRBD1. V shed 5 bases, J shed 4 bases, and the junction held 7 bases outside the gene matches. The CDR3 has 15 residues. The germline V gene has CDR1 SEHNR and CDR2 FQNEAQ (reference sequence).